The 18 T cell receptor beta chains below come from one sample, sequenced in a study of blood T cell repertoires in COVID-19. Clones were read by immunoSEQ multiplex PCR, and TCRdb kept only the in-frame ones, dropping some. The sample consists of approximately 330,000 clones, around 87% of them appearing once. Specimen: peripheral blood. The receptor source for this set is a woman aged 40 to 50 with COVID-19, enrolled during active disease.

The V call is TRBV18, the J call TRBJ2-3; weak D call: TRBD2 (6 bases). This CDR3 contains 14 residues. Between the trimmed V and J ends, which lost 5 bases and 6 bases, there was a span of 15 bases. The germline gives CDR1 KGHSH, CDR2 LQKENI. The CDR3 spells CASSETGTQDTQYF. Written as DNA, the CDR3 is TGTGCCAGCTCAGAGACCGGGACTCAGGATACGCAGTATTTT.

The chain employs TRBV30 and TRBJ2-7; D is perhaps TRBD1 (5 bases). This CDR3 spans 13 amino acids. Between the trimmed V and J ends, which lost 3 bases and 2 bases, there was a span of 11 bases. CDR1 is GTSNPN and CDR2 is SVGIG in the germline V gene (reference sequence). The CDR3 spells CAWSPRRAYEQYF. The CDR3 coding sequence is TGTGCCTGGAGCCCCCGCAGGGCCTACGAGCAGTACTTC.

The V call is TRBV27, the J call TRBJ2-7; 9 positions agree with TRBD2. The CDR3 is 16 amino acids. The junction had 3 bases not matched to a gene; V was cut back by 0 bases and J by 0 bases. The germline V gene encodes CDR1 MNHEY and CDR2 SMNVEV (reference sequence). The CDR3 coding sequence is TGTGCCAGCAGTTTATCCTGGACTAGCGACTCCTACGAGCAGTACTTC. It encodes CASSLSWTSDSYEQYF.

V is TRBV9 and J is TRBJ2-1; 14 bases line up with TRBD2. Looked up from germline, CDR1 is SGDLS and CDR2 is YYNGEE. The CDR3 totals 19 residues. With V trimmed by 3 bases and J by 4 bases, 12 bases remained unmatched. The CDR3 region is CASSGTSGGPEVYYNEQFF. The CDR3 coding sequence is TGTGCCAGCAGCGGGACTAGCGGGGGGCCTGAGGTCTATTACAATGAGCAGTTCTTC.

The chain uses TRBV30 and TRBJ1-4, with D uncertain. The CDR3 totals 14 residues. The V gene's germline CDR1 is GTSNPN and CDR2 SVGIG (reference sequence). Between the trimmed V and J ends, which lost 0 bases and 5 bases, there was a span of 10 bases. The CDR3 nucleotides read TGTGCCTGGAGTGTACGAGTTAAGAATGAAAAACTGTTTTTT. The encoded protein is CAWSVRVKNEKLFF.

The chain combines TRBV27 with TRBJ2-1; tentative D call: TRBD1 (6 bases). The V gene lost 6 bases and the J gene lost 1 base, with 10 bases spanning the gap. The CDR3 consists of 14 residues. Per the germline V gene, CDR1 is MNHEY and CDR2 is SMNVEV (reference sequence). For the CDR3, the DNA is TGTGCCAGCAGCCGAGGACAGTCCTACAATGAGCAGTTCTTC. This sequence encodes CASSRGQSYNEQFF.

This clone occurred a few times. The chain uses TRBV28 and TRBJ1-5; D unclear. This CDR3 is built from 14 residues. Between the trimmed V and J ends, which lost 2 bases and 5 bases, there was a span of 10 bases. Germline loops: CDR1 MDHEN, CDR2 SYDVKM. The CDR3 region is CASSLEPRDQPQHF. The CDR3 nucleotides read TGTGCCAGCAGTTTAGAACCGAGGGATCAGCCCCAGCATTTT. Looking up the rest from reference TRBV28 and TRBJ1-5 gives the full variable domain: DVKVTQSSRYLVKRTGEKVFLECVQDMDHENMFWYRQDPGLGLRLIYFSYDVKMKEKGDIPEGYSVSREKKERFSLILESASTNQTSMYLCASSLEPRDQPQHFGDGTRLSIL.

This chain links TRBV15 with TRBJ1-1, with D hard to call. With 0 bases removed from V and 8 bases from J, the gap between germline ends came to 10 bases. The CDR3 totals 13 residues. The germline V gene encodes CDR1 LNHNV and CDR2 YYDKDF (reference sequence). The CDR3 DNA reads TGTGCCACCAGCAGAGATTCGGCGGGAGAAGCTTTCTTT. This encodes CATSRDSAGEAFF.

V and J are TRBV28 and TRBJ1-6; D remains unclear. CDR1 is MDHEN, CDR2 SYDVKM, per germline. V was clipped by 4 bases and J by 2 bases, with 3 bases between them. The CDR3 totals 13 residues. CDR3 in DNA: TGTGCCAGCAGTTACACCTATAATTCACCCCTCCACTTT. As protein: CASSYTYNSPLHF.

This chain uses TRBV3-1 (or the pseudogene TRBV3-2) with TRBJ2-3, with 11 nucleotides matching TRBD2. CDR3 size: 18 residues. V was pared by 5 bases and J by 4 bases, with 14 bases of the junction left unmatched. Germline CDR1 is LGHDT and CDR2 is YNNKEL (reference sequence). CDR3 DNA sequence: TGTGCCAGCAGCAATAAACAGCCTAGCGGGGGGAGGGCAGATACGCAGTATTTT. Encoded protein: CASSNKQPSGGRADTQYF.

Regarding this clone: This sample includes further DNA sequences coding for the same CDR3. The rearrangement uses TRBV4-3 and TRBJ1-1; D is perhaps TRBD1 (6 bases). The germline V and J ends were trimmed by 1 base and 1 base, with 7 bases remaining between them. This CDR3 is built from 14 residues. From germline, CDR1 is LGHNA and CDR2 YSLEER. CDR3 sequence (DNA): TGCGCCAGCAGCCAAGGACAGGCGAACACTGAAGCTTTCTTT. Translated, it gives CASSQGQANTEAFF.

The V and J genes are TRBV6-2 or TRBV6-3 and TRBJ1-2, with a weak D call TRBD1 (6 bases). The CDR3 covers 14 residues. Germline loops: CDR1 MNHEY, CDR2 SVGEGT. Trimming took off 2 bases at V and 6 bases at J, with 13 bases between the two ends. DNA for the CDR3: TGTGCCAGCAGTTACCGGACAGTTTCTAATGGCTACACCTTC. This encodes CASSYRTVSNGYTF.

The rearrangement links TRBV7-6 to TRBJ2-1; 14 nucleotides match TRBD2. The length of the CDR3 is 18 residues. CDR1 is SGHVS and CDR2 is FNYEAQ in the germline V gene. The trim removed 6 bases at V and 8 bases at J, leaving 15 bases unmatched. The DNA for the CDR3 is TGTGCCAGCAGTCGAAGGACTAGCGGGGGGAACCCCTCCCATGAGCAGTTCTTC. Protein: CASSRRTSGGNPSHEQFF.

About this clone: Additional DNA sequences in this sample encode the identical CDR3. The chain recombines TRBV7-2 with TRBJ1-1; D may be TRBD1 (6 bases). V gave up 1 base and J gave up 5 bases, with 8 bases separating them. This CDR3 is built from 13 residues. Germline V gene lookup returns CDR1 SGHTA and CDR2 FQGNSA. The CDR3 region has the DNA TGTGCCAGCAGCTTAGAAAGGGGGACTGAAGCTTTCTTT. Translated, it gives CASSLERGTEAFF.

The gene calls are TRBV5-6 and TRBJ1-6; tentatively, D is TRBD1 (5 bases). Deletions cut 0 bases from V and 8 bases from J, with 18 bases between. This CDR3 is 17 amino acids long. The germline V gene encodes CDR1 SGHDT and CDR2 YYEEEE. DNA for the CDR3: TGTGCCAGCAGCTTGGAGGTCGGTAGGCAGGGTCATTCACCCCTCCACTTT. Translating it yields CASSLEVGRQGHSPLHF.

The rearrangement joins TRBV27 to TRBJ2-3; 7 bases match TRBD2. Germline CDR1 is MNHEY and CDR2 is SMNVEV (reference sequence). The CDR3 totals 15 residues. The V segment lost 3 bases and the J segment 1 base; nucleotides outside the gene matches: 4. This CDR3 is CASSFSSGRTDTQYF. The DNA for the CDR3 is TGTGCCAGCAGTTTTTCTAGCGGACGCACAGATACGCAGTATTTT.

This rearrangement joins TRBV7-8 to TRBJ1-4, with TRBD1 as a possible D gene (6 bases). The V gene lost 6 bases and the J gene lost 3 bases, with 14 bases spanning the gap. The germline V gene has CDR1 SGHVS and CDR2 FQNEAQ. The CDR3 runs 15 residues. The CDR3 sequence is CASRRGQTANEKLFF. DNA of the CDR3: TGTGCCAGCAGGCGCGGACAGACGGCTAATGAAAAACTGTTTTTT.

V usage is TRBV7-2 and J usage is TRBJ2-5; a weak D match, TRBD2 (5 bases). CDR3 length: 17 residues. Deletions cut 2 bases from V and 5 bases from J, with 21 bases between. The germline CDR1 and CDR2 sequences are SGHTA and FQGNSA. The CDR3 protein is CASSLFPRGRTGETQYF. CDR3 sequence (DNA): TGTGCCAGCAGCTTATTTCCCCGGGGTCGGACGGGGGAGACCCAGTACTTC.